This entry lists 25 T cell receptor beta chains sequenced from one sample in a study of cytomegalovirus exposure and HLA in healthy donors. Both 60 Vbeta primers and 13 Jbeta primers went into the PCR. The data were produced by immunoSEQ multiplex PCR, yet TCRdb's version contains in-frame clones alone and is incomplete. The sample includes 100,000 to 150,000 clones, about 73% of them seen just once. Sequences were obtained from PBMCs. The source of these receptors is a woman aged 40-49 years in good health and CMV-seropositive.

The J gene is TRBJ2-3, the V gene TRBV19; 13 bases fit TRBD2. Germline CDR1 is LNHDA and CDR2 is SQIVND (reference sequence). Trimming cost V 4 bases and J 4 bases; bases outside gene matches: 5. This CDR3 region has 16 residues. The CDR3 region is CASSTLTSGRADTQYF. CDR3 bases: TGTGCCAGTAGTACCCTAACTAGCGGGAGGGCAGATACGCAGTATTTT.

The chain links TRBV30 to TRBJ2-2; D is undetermined. Germline assignment: CDR1 GTSNPN and CDR2 SVGIG (reference sequence). This CDR3 contains 14 residues. V gave up 0 bases and J gave up 5 bases, with 10 bases separating them. This CDR3 is CAWSVLSRTGELFF. CDR3 DNA: TGTGCCTGGAGTGTACTTTCGAGAACCGGGGAGCTGTTTTTT.

V is TRBV2 and J is TRBJ2-1; the match to TRBD1 covers 11 bases. The CDR3 runs to 13 residues. The trim removed 7 bases at V and 15 bases at J, leaving 11 bases unmatched. Looked up from germline, CDR1 is SNHLY and CDR2 is FYNNEI. CDR3 residues: CASTNSPGTGGFF. CDR3 in DNA: TGTGCCAGCACTAATTCCCCGGGGACAGGGGGGTTCTTC.

This rearrangement joins TRBV7-2 to TRBJ1-2; 10 positions match TRBD1. Germline CDR1 and CDR2: SGHTA and FQGNSA. The CDR3 has 13 residues. Germline trimming cut 5 bases from V and 6 bases from J; bases unmatched to any gene: 3. CDR3 residues: CASSRDRGDGYTF. The CDR3 bases are TGTGCCAGCAGCCGGGACAGGGGAGATGGCTACACCTTC.

Only one count was recorded for this clone. J is TRBJ2-2 and V is TRBV5-1, with 7 bases lining up with TRBD1. This CDR3 has 15 amino acids. V lost 4 bases and J lost 1; bases outside the gene matches: 4. Germline-derived CDR1 and CDR2 are SGHRS and YFSETQ. The CDR3 DNA sequence: TGCGCCAGCAGCCAAGGGGGCCGGAACACCGGGGAGCTGTTTTTT. This codes for CASSQGGRNTGELFF.

The chain joins TRBV21-1 to TRBJ1-6; the table's D call, TRBD1, has no DNA check behind it. TRBV21-1 is designated a pseudogene. CDR3 length: 17 amino acids. CDR3 protein: CASSTRTVSIYNSPLHF. DNA of the CDR3: TGTGCCAGCAGCACCAGAACAGTTTCCATATATAATTCACCCCTCCACTTT.

This clone was detected once. The CDR3 DNA follows: TGTGCCACCCAATTGAGCCAAAATGAAAAACTGTTTTTT. Translating gives CATQLSQNEKLFF. The chain is built from TRBV10-3 and TRBJ1-4; no clear D. Germline CDR1 and CDR2: ENHRY and SYGVKD. Trimming took 10 bases from V and 5 from J, leaving 14 bases between them. The CDR3 spans 13 residues.

This clone was picked up a small number of times. The chain has TRBV29-1 and TRBJ2-1, with TRBD1 matching 10 bases. The V gene's germline CDR1 is SQVTM and CDR2 ANQGSEA. The CDR3 is 12 amino acids. The junction had 6 bases not matched to a gene; V was cut back by 7 bases and J by 9 bases. CDR3 nucleotide sequence: TGCAGCGCCAGAGGACAGGGGGTTGAGCAGTTCTTC. It is translated as CSARGQGVEQFF.

This chain joins TRBV2 and TRBJ2-1, with D possibly being TRBD1 (6 bases). Deletions cut 7 bases from V and 3 bases from J, with 16 bases between. CDR1 and CDR2 from the germline V gene are SNHLY and FYNNEI. This CDR3 region has 15 residues. The CDR3 DNA is TGTGCCAGCAAGAGGGGGACCCTCTTCTACAATGAGCAGTTCTTC. Translating gives CASKRGTLFYNEQFF.

The rearrangement links TRBV6-1 to TRBJ1-1, with D unresolved. V lost 1 base, J lost 3 bases, and 6 bases lay in between. The CDR3 sequence is 13 residues long. Germline V gives CDR1 MNHNS, CDR2 SASEGT. The CDR3 sequence: CASSEVGDTEAFF. In nucleotides, the CDR3 is TGTGCCAGCAGTGAAGTCGGAGACACTGAAGCTTTCTTT.

J is TRBJ1-3 and V is TRBV13; 7 bases are shared with TRBD1. CDR3 length: 17 amino acids. Germline-derived CDR1 and CDR2 are PRHDT and FYEKMQ (reference sequence). The junction had 13 bases not matched to a gene; V was cut back by 5 bases and J by 3 bases. Here the CDR3 reads CASSQSGRGRNGNTIYF. CDR3 coding DNA: TGTGCCAGCAGCCAGAGCGGCAGGGGGAGGAATGGAAACACCATATATTTT. Combining the CDR3 with reference TRBV13 and TRBJ1-3 gives the whole variable domain AAGVIQSPRHLIKEKRETATLKCYPIPRHDTVYWYQQGPGQDPQFLISFYEKMQSDKGSIPDRFSAQQFSDYHSELNMSSLELGDSALYFCASSQSGRGRNGNTIYFGEGSWLTVV.

This clone turned up a few times. The chain has TRBV18 and TRBJ1-2; D might be TRBD1 (6 bases). The CDR3 has 12 residues. The germline CDR1 and CDR2 sequences are KGHSH and LQKENI. The V end lost 5 bases, the J end lost 8 bases, and 12 bases lay between the germline ends. The CDR3 sequence is CASSEDSNGYTF. The CDR3 nucleotides read TGTGCCAGCTCAGAGGACAGCAACGGCTACACCTTC.

This clone has only one observation. CDR3 in amino acids: CASSTFRGTEAFF. The CDR3, as DNA: TGTGCCAGCAGCACGTTCAGGGGCACTGAAGCTTTCTTT. This chain uses TRBV28 with TRBJ1-1, with D possibly matching TRBD1 (6 bases). The CDR3 contains 13 residues. Trimming removed 6 bases at V and 4 bases at J, with 12 bases between. Germline CDR1 and CDR2: MDHEN and SYDVKM.

The V and J genes are TRBV30 and TRBJ2-1, with D possibly TRBD1 on 5 matching bases. Germline loops: CDR1 GTSNPN, CDR2 SVGIG (reference sequence). V was trimmed by 6 bases and J by 3 bases, leaving 18 bases between them. CDR3 size: 15 residues. The CDR3 DNA is TGTGCCTGCTACCTCAAGGGGAAGGGCTACAATGAGCAGTTCTTC. Translating it yields CACYLKGKGYNEQFF.

This chain connects TRBV4-3 to TRBJ2-7; TRBD2 matches at 10 bases. CDR3 length equals 15 residues. Germline V gene data show CDR1 as LGHNA and CDR2 as YSLEER. J gave up 7 bases and V 0 bases, and 6 bases lay outside the gene matches. As DNA, the CDR3 is TGCGCCAGCAGCCAAGATGTTTGGACTAGCGGTGAGCAGTACTTC. It specifies CASSQDVWTSGEQYF.

V and J are TRBV7-3 and TRBJ1-1; D not certain. CDR3 size: 13 residues. CDR1 SGHTA and CDR2 FQGTGA come from the germline V gene. V lost 5 bases to trimming and J lost 0 bases, with 7 bases between them. The CDR3 DNA reads TGTGCCAGCAGCCGGGAGTTGAACACTGAAGCTTTCTTT. This encodes CASSRELNTEAFF.

The chain uses TRBV5-8 and TRBJ2-2; 7 bases match TRBD1. The J segment lost 3 bases and the V segment lost 2 bases, leaving 10 bases of the junction unmatched. CDR1 SGHTS and CDR2 YDEGEE come from the germline V gene. This CDR3 is built from 17 residues. The CDR3 nucleotides read TGTGCCAGCAGCTTTTACAGGGGCACGATCGACACCGGGGAGCTGTTTTTT. Translating gives CASSFYRGTIDTGELFF.

The chain is built from TRBV11-2 and TRBJ2-7; 8 nucleotides align to TRBD2. Germline V gene sequence: CDR1 SGHAT, CDR2 FQNNGV. The CDR3 contains 14 residues. Germline trimming cut 5 bases from V and 2 bases from J; bases unmatched to any gene: 5. CDR3 sequence reads: CASSDTSGTYEQYF. DNA of the CDR3: TGTGCCAGCAGCGACACTAGCGGCACCTACGAGCAGTACTTC.

This clone was detected only a few times. The V gene is TRBV4-2, the J gene TRBJ1-3, with 7 positions matching TRBD1. After removal of 4 bases from V and 0 bases from J, the junction contained 3 bases not matched to a gene. The CDR3 contains 15 residues. The V gene's germline CDR1 is LGHNA and CDR2 YNFKEQ. The CDR3 region is CASSRRGDSGNTIYF. In nucleotides, the CDR3 is TGTGCCAGCAGCCGCAGGGGGGACTCTGGAAACACCATATATTTT.

This clone turned up a few times. The chain combines TRBV30 with TRBJ1-4; D uncertain. The length of the CDR3 is 14 residues. Per the germline V gene, CDR1 is GTSNPN and CDR2 is SVGIG (reference sequence). Trimming took off 0 bases at V and 8 bases at J, with 13 bases between the two ends. The CDR3, as DNA: TGTGCCTGGAGTGTACGGGCGGGGTGGGAAAAACTGTTTTTT. This gives the protein CAWSVRAGWEKLFF.

The chain couples TRBV7-2 to TRBJ2-7, with unresolved D. The CDR3 totals 12 residues. Trimming took 5 bases from V and 3 from J, leaving 8 bases between them. Germline V gene data show CDR1 as SGHTA and CDR2 as FQGNSA. The CDR3 protein is CASSPVRYEQYF. CDR3 in DNA: TGTGCCAGCAGCCCGGTTCGCTACGAGCAGTACTTC.

The rearrangement uses TRBV6-5 and TRBJ2-1; D perhaps matches TRBD1 (7 bases). This CDR3 spans 14 amino acids. The germline gives CDR1 MNHEY, CDR2 SVGAGI. Trimming pared 6 bases from V and 4 bases from J, leaving 13 bases between. CDR3 in amino acids: CASRPGGTYNEQFF. Here the CDR3 DNA reads TGTGCCAGCAGGCCAGGGGGGACGTACAATGAGCAGTTCTTC.

J is TRBJ1-4 and V is TRBV2; perhaps TRBD1 as D (6 bases). The germline CDR1 and CDR2 sequences are SNHLY and FYNNEI. The CDR3 runs 16 residues. Deletions cut 5 bases from V and 5 bases from J, with 18 bases between. This chain's CDR3 is CASSTRPGHLNEKLFF. The CDR3 DNA sequence: TGTGCCAGCAGTACTCGGCCGGGACATCTGAATGAAAAACTGTTTTTT.

The V gene is TRBV5-1, the J gene TRBJ2-1, with 7 bases lining up with TRBD1. J was trimmed by 4 bases and V by 3 bases; bases with no gene match: 10. Per the germline V gene, CDR1 is SGHRS and CDR2 is YFSETQ. The CDR3 sequence is 16 residues long. The CDR3 DNA reads as TGCGCCAGCAGCTCTGGCACCGGGACAGCATACAATGAGCAGTTCTTC. This codes for CASSSGTGTAYNEQFF.

The rearrangement uses TRBV30 and TRBJ2-7; a weak D match, TRBD2 (6 bases). Trimming stripped 5 bases from V and 0 bases from J, with 14 bases between. Germline V CDR1 and CDR2: GTSNPN, SVGIG (reference sequence). CDR3 size: 14 residues. CDR3: CAWGEDTHSYEQYF. For the CDR3, the DNA is TGTGCCTGGGGGGAGGACACCCACTCCTACGAGCAGTACTTC.